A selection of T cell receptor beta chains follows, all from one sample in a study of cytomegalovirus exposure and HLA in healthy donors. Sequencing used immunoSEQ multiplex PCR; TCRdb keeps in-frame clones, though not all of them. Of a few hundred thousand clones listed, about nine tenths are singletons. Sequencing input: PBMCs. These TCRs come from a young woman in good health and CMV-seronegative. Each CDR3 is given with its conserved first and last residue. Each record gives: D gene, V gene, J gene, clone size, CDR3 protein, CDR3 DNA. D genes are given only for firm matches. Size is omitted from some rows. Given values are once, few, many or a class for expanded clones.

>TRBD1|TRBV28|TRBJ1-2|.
CASSSQGQGDRYTF
TGTGCCAGCAGTTCCCAGGGACAGGGGGACCGCTACACCTTC
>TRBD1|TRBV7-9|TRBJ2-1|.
CASSPRQGAYNEQFF
TGTGCCAGCAGCCCCAGACAGGGCGCCTACAATGAGCAGTTCTTC
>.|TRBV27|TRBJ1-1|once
CASSLSGGNTEAFF
TGTGCCAGCAGTTTATCAGGGGGGAACACTGAAGCTTTCTTT
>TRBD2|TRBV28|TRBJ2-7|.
CASSLRGLAAYEQYF
TGTGCCAGCAGTTTAAGGGGACTAGCGGCCTACGAGCAGTACTTC
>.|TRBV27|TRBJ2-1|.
CASSSPRIYNEQFF
TGTGCCAGCAGTTCCCCGAGAATCTACAATGAGCAGTTCTTC
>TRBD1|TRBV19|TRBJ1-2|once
CASSTPGQGSGYTF
TGTGCCAGTAGTACCCCCGGACAGGGGTCTGGCTACACCTTC
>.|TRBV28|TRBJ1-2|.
CASSIYRAGGIYGYTF
TGTGCCAGCAGTATTTACAGGGCCGGGGGGATCTATGGCTACACCTTC
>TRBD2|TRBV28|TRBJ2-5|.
CASSFWASGGWEETQYF
TGTGCCAGCAGTTTCTGGGCCAGCGGGGGTTGGGAAGAGACCCAGTACTTC
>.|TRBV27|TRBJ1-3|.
CASSLLGGGGNTIYF
TGTGCCAGCAGTCTCCTTGGGGGAGGTGGAAACACCATATATTTT
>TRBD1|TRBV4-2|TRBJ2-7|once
CASSQENRGDYEQYF
TGTGCCAGCAGCCAAGAAAACAGGGGTGACTACGAGCAGTACTTC
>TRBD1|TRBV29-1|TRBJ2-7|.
CSVTTGVVYEQYF
TGCAGCGTCACGACAGGGGTCGTGTACGAGCAGTACTTC
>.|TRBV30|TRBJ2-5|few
CAWSVLGRKDTQYF
TGTGCCTGGAGTGTTCTAGGTCGGAAAGATACCCAGTACTTC
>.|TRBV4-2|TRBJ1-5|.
CASSQDISNQPQHF
TGTGCCAGCAGCCAAGACATTAGCAATCAGCCCCAGCATTTT
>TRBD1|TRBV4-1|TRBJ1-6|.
CASSQSDRVTLDNSPLHF
TGCGCCAGCAGCCAGTCGGACAGGGTGACTCTTGATAATTCACCCCTCCACTTT
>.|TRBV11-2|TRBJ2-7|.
CASSLDFSYEQYF
TGTGCCAGCAGCTTAGACTTTTCCTACGAGCAGTACTTC
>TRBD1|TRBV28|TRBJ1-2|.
CASLSIGTEVYGYTF
TGTGCCAGCCTTTCGATCGGGACAGAGGTCTATGGCTACACCTTC
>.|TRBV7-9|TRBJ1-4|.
CASSHATGSEEKLFF
TGTGCCAGCAGCCACGCAACAGGGAGCGAAGAAAAACTGTTTTTT
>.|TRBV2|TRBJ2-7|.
CASSEFVQVLNYEQYF
TGTGCCAGCAGTGAGTTCGTACAGGTCCTAAACTACGAGCAGTACTTC
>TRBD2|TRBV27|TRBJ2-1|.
CASSKRTSGTAGGYNEQFF
TGTGCCAGCAGCAAGCGGACTAGCGGGACCGCCGGGGGGTACAATGAGCAGTTCTTC
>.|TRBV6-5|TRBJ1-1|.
CASTKRGTEAFF
TGTGCCAGCACCAAGAGGGGGACTGAAGCTTTCTTT
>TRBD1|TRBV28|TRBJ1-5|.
CASSFLGTGGDQPQHF
TGTGCCAGCAGTTTTCTCGGGACAGGTGGGGATCAGCCCCAGCATTTT
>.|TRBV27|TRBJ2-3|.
CASSLGAGLSTDTQYF
TGTGCCAGCAGTCTTGGGGCCGGGCTTAGCACAGATACGCAGTATTTT
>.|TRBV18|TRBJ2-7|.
CASSANRDNSYEQYF
TGTGCCAGCTCAGCAAACCGGGACAACTCCTACGAGCAGTACTTC
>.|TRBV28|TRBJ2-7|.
CASRTPKYEQYF
TGTGCCAGCAGAACCCCTAAGTACGAGCAGTACTTC
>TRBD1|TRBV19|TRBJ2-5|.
CASSWTGNLETQYF
TGTGCCAGTAGTTGGACAGGGAACTTGGAGACCCAGTACTTC
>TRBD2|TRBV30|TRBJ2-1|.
CAWSGGAGDEQFF
TGTGCCTGGAGTGGTGGGGCGGGGGATGAGCAGTTCTTC
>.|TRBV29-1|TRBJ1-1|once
CSVEDLGRHTEAFF
TGCAGCGTTGAAGATCTGGGGCGACACACTGAAGCTTTCTTT
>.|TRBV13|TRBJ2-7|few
CASSLGQYDEQYF
TGTGCCAGCAGCTTAGGGCAGTACGACGAGCAGTACTTC
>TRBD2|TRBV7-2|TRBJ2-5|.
CASSLLAGAATQYF
TGTGCCAGCAGCTTACTAGCGGGAGCGGCGACCCAGTACTTC
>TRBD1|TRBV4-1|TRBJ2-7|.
CASSQDPGGYYEQYF
TGCGCCAGCAGCCAAGATCCAGGGGGTTACTACGAGCAGTACTTC
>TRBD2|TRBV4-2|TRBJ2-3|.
CASSPRERGGSDTQYF
TGTGCCAGCAGCCCCCGGGAGCGGGGGGGCTCAGATACGCAGTATTTT
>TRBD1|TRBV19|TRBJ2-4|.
CASQEGQGPKNIQYF
TGTGCCAGTCAAGAGGGACAGGGGCCGAAAAACATTCAGTACTTC
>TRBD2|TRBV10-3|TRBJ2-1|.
CAISEPMTAGASYNEQFF
TGTGCCATCAGTGAGCCGATGACAGCGGGAGCCTCCTACAATGAGCAGTTCTTC
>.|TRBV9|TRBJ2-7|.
CASSVGQDIDSYEQYF
TGTGCCAGCAGCGTAGGGCAGGACATTGACTCCTACGAGCAGTACTTC
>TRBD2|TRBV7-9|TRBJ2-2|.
CASSPTSGKRTGELFF
TGTGCCAGCAGCCCAACTAGCGGGAAACGCACCGGGGAGCTGTTTTTT
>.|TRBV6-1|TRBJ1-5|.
CASSVSDSYQPQHF
TGTGCCAGCAGTGTATCGGACAGTTATCAGCCCCAGCATTTT
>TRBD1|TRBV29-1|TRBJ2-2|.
CSVEEDWTGSGELFF
TGCAGCGTTGAAGAGGATTGGACAGGGTCCGGGGAGCTGTTTTTT
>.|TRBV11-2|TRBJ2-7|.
CASSLDLRAGVYEQYF
TGTGCCAGCAGCTTAGATTTGAGGGCAGGAGTCTACGAGCAGTACTTC
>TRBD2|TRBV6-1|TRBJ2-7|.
CASSPSGVSYEQYF
TGTGCCAGCAGCCCTAGCGGGGTATCCTACGAGCAGTACTTC
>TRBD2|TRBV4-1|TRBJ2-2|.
CASSSFAGDTGELFF
TGCGCCAGCAGCTCATTCGCGGGGGACACCGGGGAGCTGTTTTTT
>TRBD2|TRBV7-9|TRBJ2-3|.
CASSSNKPTSDTDTQYF
TGTGCCAGCAGCTCCAATAAACCCACTAGCGACACAGATACGCAGTATTTT
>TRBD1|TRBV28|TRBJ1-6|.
CASSRGQEASPLHF
TGTGCCAGCAGCCGAGGACAGGAGGCCTCACCCCTCCACTTT
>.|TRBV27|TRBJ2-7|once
CASSLQGHGSYEQYF
TGTGCCAGCAGTTTACAGGGACACGGCTCCTACGAGCAGTACTTC
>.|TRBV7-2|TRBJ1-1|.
CASSTQPGVNTEAFF
TGTGCCAGCAGCACCCAACCGGGGGTAAACACTGAAGCTTTCTTT
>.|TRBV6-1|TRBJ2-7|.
CASSGPRDNSYEQYF
TGTGCCAGCAGTGGGCCCAGGGACAACTCCTACGAGCAGTACTTC
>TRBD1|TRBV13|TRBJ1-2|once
CASSFLGPTGAYGYTF
TGTGCCAGCAGCTTTTTAGGACCGACAGGGGCTTATGGCTACACCTTC
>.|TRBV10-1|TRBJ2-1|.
CASSEDTYNEQFF
TGCGCCAGCAGTGAGGACACCTACAATGAGCAGTTCTTC
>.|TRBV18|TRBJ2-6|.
CASSPPSTGTPLKGTGANVLTF
TGTGCCAGCTCACCACCGAGTACAGGGACCCCTTTGAAAGGCACCGGGGCCAACGTCCTGACTTTC
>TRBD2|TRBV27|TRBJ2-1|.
CASSLWASGGGQEQFF
TGTGCCAGCAGTTTATGGGCTAGCGGGGGGGGTCAGGAGCAGTTCTTC
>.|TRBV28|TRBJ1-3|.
CASSPREPNSGNTIYF
TGTGCCAGCAGTCCCCGGGAGCCGAACTCTGGAAACACCATATATTTT
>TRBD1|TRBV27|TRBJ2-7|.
CASSLVGTAHEQYF
TGTGCCAGCAGTTTAGTGGGGACAGCGCACGAGCAGTACTTC
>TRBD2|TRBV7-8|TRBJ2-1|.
CASSLVLAGGFRNEQFF
TGTGCCAGCAGCTTAGTACTAGCGGGGGGATTTAGGAATGAGCAGTTCTTC
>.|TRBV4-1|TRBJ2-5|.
CASGRDFQETQYF
TGCGCCAGTGGCCGGGACTTCCAAGAGACCCAGTACTTC
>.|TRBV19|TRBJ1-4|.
CASSTTQGGKLFF
TGTGCCAGTAGTACCACACAGGGCGGAAAACTGTTTTTT
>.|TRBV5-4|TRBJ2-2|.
CASSLGAAGSATGELFF
TGTGCCAGCAGCTTGGGAGCGGCCGGGTCGGCCACCGGGGAGCTGTTTTTT